This T cell receptor beta chain emerged from a study of tumor and adjacent non-tumor tissue in lung cancer. Study-level background: On average, productive TCRbeta reads reached 4 million to 4.5 million per sample.

RNA was extracted from bulk tissue without any cell sorting. The normal lung tissue was taken more than 3 cm from the tumor edge. Three rounds of nested PCR, following a modified ARM-PCR protocol, produced the TCRbeta library. TCRdb re-analysed the multiplex PCR reads in MiXCR, keeping a single row per CDR3 protein. Altogether more than 60,000 distinct CDR3 sequences are present, 65% to 80% being singletons, with the ten largest covering 45%. Whole-study findings and limits: Tumor tissue had significantly higher TCR diversity than normal lung. Top 100 clones took a larger repertoire share in normal lung.

A remark on this clonotype: Its antigen is undetermined. An end of the junction does not agree with germline; a read error may underlie this.

In germline, CDR1 is SGHNT, CDR2 YYREEE (reference sequence). The CDR3 is 14 amino acids. The sample consisted of distant non-tumor lung tissue. The receptor was derived from a man in his sixties with non-small cell lung cancer. The rearrangement joins TRBV5-4 to TRBJ2-1, with a possible D match to TRBD2 (6 bases). CDR3 in DNA: TGTGCCAGCAGCTTGCGCGGGACCTACAATAAGCAGTTCTTC. Translated: CASSLRGTYNKQFF.